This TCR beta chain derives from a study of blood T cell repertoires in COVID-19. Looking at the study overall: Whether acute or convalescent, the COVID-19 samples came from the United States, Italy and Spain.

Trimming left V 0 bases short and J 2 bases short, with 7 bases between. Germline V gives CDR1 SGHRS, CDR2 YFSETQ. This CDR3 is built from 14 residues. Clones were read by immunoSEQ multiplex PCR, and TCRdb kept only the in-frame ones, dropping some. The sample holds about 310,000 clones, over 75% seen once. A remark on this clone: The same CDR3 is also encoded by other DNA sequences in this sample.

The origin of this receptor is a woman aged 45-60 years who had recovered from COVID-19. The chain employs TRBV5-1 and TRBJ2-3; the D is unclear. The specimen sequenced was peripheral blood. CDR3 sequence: CASSLGQDTDTQYF. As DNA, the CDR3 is TGCGCCAGCAGCTTGGGACAAGACACAGATACGCAGTATTTT.